The 24 T cell receptor beta chains given below trace back to one sample, sequenced in a study of breast tumors, draining lymph nodes, adjacent tissues. TCRdb passed the multiplex PCR reads through MiXCR, listing each CDR3 protein once. The sample holds about 31,000 distinct CDR3 sequences, roughly two thirds seen once. Sample: breast tumor tissue. The receptors here all came from a female donor with breast cancer. Some clones in this sample may be carry-over from other donors' samples.

This clonotype was counted between two and nine times. V and J are TRBV11-2 and TRBJ2-5, with 7 bases fitting TRBD1. The CDR3 is 18 amino acids. The V segment lost 4 bases and the J segment 1 base; nucleotides outside the gene matches: 15. Germline loops: CDR1 SGHAT, CDR2 FQNNGV. The CDR3 nucleotides read TGTGCCAGCAGCTCCCCGAGATTGGCGACAGGGACCCAAGAGACCCAGTACTTC. Translated: CASSSPRLATGTQETQYF.

This chain uses TRBV20-1 with TRBJ2-1, with TRBD2 identical over 15 bases. This CDR3 is 14 amino acids long. Per germline, CDR1 DFQATT and CDR2 SNEGSKA (reference sequence). V shed 5 bases, J shed 9 bases, and the junction held 5 bases outside the gene matches. The CDR3, as DNA: TGCAGTGCTCCCGGGACTAGCGGGAGGTCTGAGCAGTTCTTC. Translation gives CSAPGTSGRSEQFF.

This chain joins TRBV9 and TRBJ1-4, with a tentative D call TRBD1 (5 bases). Trimming stripped 3 bases from V and 5 bases from J, with 17 bases between. The germline V gene encodes CDR1 SGDLS and CDR2 YYNGEE. The CDR3 length is 16 residues. CDR3 nucleotide sequence: TGTGCCAGCAGCGCCAGACCCTCGGGGCTGAATGAAAAACTGTTTTTT. Translating gives CASSARPSGLNEKLFF. The full variable domain, completed using reference TRBV9 and TRBJ1-4, is DSGVTQTPKHLITATGQRVTLRCSPRSGDLSVYWYQQSLDQGLQFLIQYYNGEERAKGNILERFSAQQFPDLHSELNLSSLELGDSALYFCASSARPSGLNEKLFFGSGTQLSVL.

This clonotype was counted many times. This sequence joins TRBV7-9 and TRBJ2-1; TRBD1 or TRBD2 may be the D gene (6 bases each). Germline V gene sequence: CDR1 SEHNR, CDR2 FQNEAQ (reference sequence). The CDR3 extends over 15 amino acids. The V gene lost 8 bases and the J gene lost 7 bases, with 21 bases spanning the gap. The DNA for the CDR3 is TGTGCCAGCGACACAATCGCAGGGGAGGAAAATGAGCAGTTCTTC. Protein: CASDTIAGEENEQFF.

This clonotype was seen many times. The chain has TRBV7-3 and TRBJ1-3, with a weak D call TRBD1 (5 bases). V was clipped by 0 bases and J by 1 base, with 7 bases between them. Germline V lookup: CDR1 SGHTA, CDR2 FQGTGA. The CDR3 length is 15 residues. The CDR3 DNA follows: TGTGCCAGCAGCTTAACGGGGGGGTCTGGAAACACCATATATTTT. Amino acids: CASSLTGGSGNTIYF. Complete variable domain (other parts from reference TRBV7-3 and TRBJ1-3): GAGVSQTPSNKVTEKGKYVELRCDPISGHTALYWYRQSLGQGPEFLIYFQGTGAADDSGLPNDRFFAVRPEGSVSTLKIQRTERGDSAVYLCASSLTGGSGNTIYFGEGSWLTVV.

In this sample, this clonotype turned up a few times. V and J are TRBV20-1 and TRBJ2-7; D unresolved. CDR1 and CDR2 from the germline V gene are DFQATT and SNEGSKA (reference sequence). The V gene lost 4 bases and the J gene lost 2 bases, with 15 bases spanning the gap. The CDR3 sequence is 14 residues long. CDR3 residues: CSATPPRTPYEQYF. CDR3 coding DNA: TGCAGTGCTACCCCCCCCCGGACCCCCTACGAGCAGTACTTC.

The chain couples TRBV7-2 to TRBJ2-7, with 7 bases matching TRBD2. The CDR3 is made up of 14 amino acids. Germline V gene data show CDR1 as SGHTA and CDR2 as FQGNSA. Trimming took 5 bases from V and 3 from J; bases not matched to a gene: 7. DNA of the CDR3: TGTGCCAGCAGCCCTAGCGGCACCAACTACGAGCAGTACTTC. It yields the protein CASSPSGTNYEQYF.

This clonotype was seen just once. V and J are TRBV4-1 and TRBJ1-2, with D unclear. The CDR3 is 14 residues long. Trimming shortened V by 0 bases and J by 7 bases, and 12 bases separated the two germline ends. The germline V gene encodes CDR1 MGHRA and CDR2 YSYEKL. The CDR3 DNA is TGCGCCAGCAGCCAAGATATCCAGGCGCGTGGCTACACCTTC. Amino acid sequence: CASSQDIQARGYTF.

The rearrangement uses TRBV5-6 and TRBJ1-2, with 7 nucleotides matching TRBD1. With 4 bases clipped from V and 6 bases from J, the junction kept 6 bases outside the gene matches. Germline loops: CDR1 SGHDT, CDR2 YYEEEE. This CDR3 spans 13 amino acids. CDR3 protein: CASSTAQGDGYTF. The CDR3 DNA reads as TGTGCCAGCAGCACGGCTCAGGGGGATGGCTACACCTTC.

There are a few counts of this clonotype. CDR3 nucleotides: TGTGCCTGGACCCCTCAGGGAGGGGAGCAGTTCTTC. This encodes CAWTPQGGEQFF. This chain joins TRBV30 and TRBJ2-1, with 7 positions matching TRBD2. CDR1 and CDR2 (germline): GTSNPN, SVGIG (reference sequence). This CDR3 spans 12 amino acids. The ends lost 4 bases at V and 10 bases at J; junction bases unmatched: 7.

The chain couples TRBV12-3 or TRBV12-4 to TRBJ1-1, with a tentative D call TRBD1 (5 bases). CDR3 length: 17 amino acids. Trimming took off 5 bases at V and 7 bases at J, with 26 bases between the two ends. CDR3: CASSLYPGPHGVGEAFF. CDR3 sequence (DNA): TGTGCCAGCAGTCTTTATCCGGGACCTCATGGGGTGGGTGAAGCTTTCTTT.

The chain carries TRBV29-1 and TRBJ1-2; the D gene is possibly TRBD1 (6 bases). V dropped 6 bases and J dropped 1 base, with 9 bases sitting between them. The CDR3 totals 12 residues. Germline V gene sequence: CDR1 SQVTM, CDR2 ANQGSEA. The CDR3 sequence is CSVEQGNYGYTF. In nucleotides, the CDR3 is TGCAGCGTGGAACAGGGTAACTATGGCTACACCTTC.

Ten or more counts support this clonotype. The gene calls are TRBV6-1 and TRBJ1-5; perhaps TRBD1 as D (6 bases). Trimming took off 8 bases at V and 6 bases at J, with 17 bases between the two ends. The germline gives CDR1 MNHNS, CDR2 SASEGT. The CDR3 has 14 amino acids. In nucleotides, the CDR3 is TGTGCCAGCCTGGAAAGGGGGGCGACTCAGCCCCAGCATTTT. It codes for CASLERGATQPQHF.

The chain combines TRBV11-2 with TRBJ2-5, with D uncertain. CDR3 length: 15 residues. Trimming stripped 6 bases from V and 0 bases from J, with 14 bases between. CDR1 and CDR2 from the germline V gene are SGHAT and FQNNGV. The CDR3 loop reads CASSPSDAYQETQYF. DNA of the CDR3: TGTGCCAGCAGTCCAAGTGATGCGTACCAAGAGACCCAGTACTTC.

At least ten counts were recorded for this clonotype. A much larger clone lies one base from this, so it may be a read error. The rearrangement uses TRBV20-1 and TRBJ2-5, with 7 positions matching TRBD1. J gave up 7 bases and V 4 bases, and 12 bases lay outside the gene matches. Germline CDR1 reads DFQATT; CDR2 reads SNEGSKA (reference sequence). This CDR3 spans 14 amino acids. The CDR3 nucleotides read TGCAGTGCTATGGACAGGACCCGAACAGCGACCCAGTACTTC. As protein: CSAMDRTRTATQYF.

This chain connects TRBV4-1 to TRBJ1-4; D not certain. The CDR3 is 15 amino acids. The ends were cut back, 4 bases at V and 3 bases at J, with 12 bases in the middle. Germline CDR1 MGHRA, CDR2 YSYEKL. The chain's CDR3 is CASSLIAGANEKLFF. Written as DNA, the CDR3 is TGCGCCAGCAGCCTAATCGCCGGGGCTAATGAAAAACTGTTTTTT.

This sequence joins TRBV9 and TRBJ1-4; the D gene is possibly TRBD1 (6 bases). The CDR3 spans 15 residues. V dropped 4 bases and J dropped 8 bases, with 18 bases sitting between them. Germline V gives CDR1 SGDLS, CDR2 YYNGEE. DNA for the CDR3: TGTGCCAGCAGCACTGGGGACCCTCAGGGGGAAAAACTGTTTTTT. Its translation is CASSTGDPQGEKLFF.

V and J are TRBV29-1 and TRBJ2-7; 7 bases match TRBD1. Per the germline V gene, CDR1 is SQVTM and CDR2 is ANQGSEA. The CDR3 is 12 residues long. CDR3 protein: CSATGVAYEQYF. CDR3 DNA: TGCAGTGCTACAGGGGTGGCCTACGAGCAGTACTTC.

This clonotype was seen many times. A much larger clone is a single base away; this may be a read error. The CDR3 sequence: CAISVGTDTQYF. The CDR3 DNA reads TGTGCCATCAGTGTGGGCACAGATACGCAGTATTTT. This chain connects TRBV10-3 to TRBJ2-3; no reliable D call. V gave up 4 bases and J gave up 1 base, with 3 bases separating them. The germline V gene has CDR1 ENHRY and CDR2 SYGVKD. The CDR3 length is 12 residues.

The chain has TRBV4-2 and TRBJ2-7, with 8 bases that match TRBD2. The CDR3 sequence is 15 residues long. J was trimmed by 6 bases and V by 1 base; bases with no gene match: 8. CDR1 is LGHNA and CDR2 is YNFKEQ in the germline V gene. CDR3 sequence (DNA): TGTGCCAGCAGCCAAGTTCTTAGCGGGATTCTCGAGCAGTACTTC. It yields the protein CASSQVLSGILEQYF.

The chain is built from TRBV2 and TRBJ1-6, with TRBD1 as a possible D gene (5 bases). CDR3 size: 14 residues. The germline V gene has CDR1 SNHLY and CDR2 FYNNEI. V dropped 7 bases and J dropped 4 bases, with 11 bases sitting between them. DNA of the CDR3: TGTGCCAGCAAAGGGGTTGGTTATAATTCACCCCTCCACTTT. Its translation is CASKGVGYNSPLHF.

This clonotype was seen ten or more times. The rearrangement uses TRBV5-8 and TRBJ2-2, with TRBD1 identical over 9 bases. The trim removed 2 bases at V and 6 bases at J, leaving 2 bases unmatched. The CDR3 length is 14 residues. Germline V CDR1 and CDR2: SGHTS, YDEGEE. CDR3 in amino acids: CASSLRQGAGELFF. The CDR3 coding sequence is TGTGCCAGCAGCTTAAGACAGGGGGCCGGGGAGCTGTTTTTT.

This clonotype came up many times. The chain joins TRBV7-9 to TRBJ1-2; TRBD1 aligns across 9 bases. The V and J ends lost 2 bases and 3 bases, in that order; junction bases with no gene match: 7. The CDR3 has 16 amino acids. CDR1 SEHNR and CDR2 FQNEAQ come from the germline V gene (reference sequence). CDR3 DNA: TGTGCCAGCAGCTTAAACGGACAGGGGTATCACTATGGCTACACCTTC. Translation gives CASSLNGQGYHYGYTF.

This chain connects TRBV7-9 to TRBJ2-7; TRBD1 matches 10 bases. The end of the DNA fits TRBJ2-1 better, so the J call may be wrong. The CDR3 loop spans 15 amino acids. Germline V gene sequence: CDR1 SEHNR, CDR2 FQNEAQ (reference sequence). The DNA for the CDR3 is TGTGCCAGCAGCCAACTAGGACAGGGGGAGGGCGAGCAGTTCTTC. Protein: CASSQLGQGEGEQFF.